The next 20 T cell receptor beta chains were all read from a single sample in a study of blood T cell repertoires in COVID-19 (dated by TCRdb to 2018 to 2020). Receptor libraries were prepared by the immunoSEQ multiplex PCR assay. The clones in this table, taken by TCRdb from immuneACCESS, are in-frame only. Not every clone is retained; where verified, under half of the shortfall comes from an unresolved V gene, and the cause of the rest is unknown. The sample table shows a few hundred thousand clones, and about nine tenths are seen once. The top ten clones comprise approximately 6.6% of the sample. Sequenced: peripheral blood. All receptors come from a woman aged 30 to 39 who had recovered from COVID-19.

This chain links TRBV19 with TRBJ1-1; D might be TRBD1 (5 bases). The CDR3 is made up of 14 amino acids. Germline V gives CDR1 LNHDA, CDR2 SQIVND (reference sequence). Trimming removed 3 bases from V and 4 bases from J, with 12 bases in between. This CDR3 reads CASSIGPTGTEAFF. The CDR3 bases are TGTGCCAGTAGTATTGGTCCTACAGGCACTGAAGCTTTCTTT.

This chain links TRBV28 with TRBJ1-5; TRBD1 agrees at 7 bases. J was trimmed by 2 bases and V by 4 bases; bases with no gene match: 5. Germline V CDR1 and CDR2: MDHEN, SYDVKM. The CDR3 loop spans 15 amino acids. CDR3 sequence: CASSSDRPGNQPQHF. Written as DNA, the CDR3 is TGTGCCAGCAGTTCGGACAGGCCTGGCAATCAGCCCCAGCATTTT.

CDR3 nucleotide sequence: TGTGCCAGCAGCCAAGTGGACAGACTAAAAGAGACCCAGTACTTC. It translates to CASSQVDRLKETQYF. The gene calls are TRBV3-1 (or the pseudogene TRBV3-2) and TRBJ2-5; perhaps TRBD1 as D (6 bases). Germline CDR1 reads LGHDT; CDR2 reads YNNKEL (reference sequence). There are 15 residues in the CDR3. V lost 1 base to trimming and J lost 3 bases, with 12 bases between them.

This rearrangement joins TRBV5-1 to TRBJ1-6; no firm D call. Germline lookup yields CDR1 SGHRS and CDR2 YFSETQ. The germline V and J ends were trimmed by 5 bases and 12 bases, with 12 bases remaining between them. This CDR3 is 12 amino acids long. As DNA, the CDR3 is TGCGCCAGCAGTAATTTCCCGGGACCCCTCCACTTT. Protein: CASSNFPGPLHF.

This chain uses TRBV9 with TRBJ2-7; D may be TRBD1 (7 bases). This CDR3 contains 13 residues. CDR1 SGDLS and CDR2 YYNGEE come from the germline V gene. The V gene lost 1 base and the J gene lost 6 bases, with 11 bases spanning the gap. This CDR3 reads CASSVSGGGEQYF. The CDR3 nucleotides are TGTGCCAGCAGCGTATCAGGGGGAGGCGAGCAGTACTTC.

V and J are TRBV7-9 and TRBJ2-5, with D possibly TRBD2 on 6 matching bases. Germline assignment: CDR1 SEHNR and CDR2 FQNEAQ (reference sequence). CDR3 length: 11 amino acids. Trimming cost V 5 bases and J 12 bases, with 13 bases left between them. Written as DNA, the CDR3 is TGTGCCAGCAGCGAGGGACTTTTTAAGTACTTC. Protein sequence: CASSEGLFKYF.

In DNA, the CDR3 is TGTGCCAGCACCCAACTAGCGGGGGGAAAAGAGACCCAGTACTTC. Translation gives CASTQLAGGKETQYF. The chain joins TRBV28 to TRBJ2-5; 12 positions match TRBD2. J was trimmed by 3 bases and V by 7 bases; bases with no gene match: 6. CDR1 and CDR2 (germline): MDHEN, SYDVKM. The CDR3 totals 15 residues.

This chain connects TRBV7-3 to TRBJ1-3, with 8 bases matching TRBD1. The V gene end was trimmed by 6 bases and the J gene end by 2 bases; junction bases not matched to a gene: 3. Germline V gene data show CDR1 as SGHTA and CDR2 as FQGTGA. There are 14 residues in the CDR3. For the CDR3, the DNA is TGTGCCAGCAGGGCACAGGGGGCTGGAAACACCATATATTTT. This encodes CASRAQGAGNTIYF. Filled out from reference TRBV7-3 and TRBJ1-3, the complete variable domain reads GAGVSQTPSNKVTEKGKYVELRCDPISGHTALYWYRQSLGQGPEFLIYFQGTGAADDSGLPNDRFFAVRPEGSVSTLKIQRTERGDSAVYLCASRAQGAGNTIYFGEGSWLTVV.

This chain connects TRBV10-1 to TRBJ1-2; TRBD1 matches 7 bases. This CDR3 has 16 amino acids. Germline CDR1 and CDR2: WNHNN and SYGVQD (reference sequence). J lost 2 bases, V lost 11 bases, and 17 bases had no gene match. CDR3 sequence: CAAGGTEGSQNYGYTF. The CDR3, as DNA: TGCGCCGCTGGGGGGACAGAGGGATCCCAAAACTATGGCTACACCTTC.

This rearrangement joins TRBV19 to TRBJ1-4, with 9 bases that match TRBD1. The junction had 11 bases not matched to a gene; V was cut back by 7 bases and J by 8 bases. The V gene's germline CDR1 is LNHDA and CDR2 SQIVND (reference sequence). The CDR3 sequence is 15 residues long. DNA for the CDR3: TGTGCCAGTACCGACCGGGGACAGGGAGGCGAAAAACTGTTTTTT. Protein: CASTDRGQGGEKLFF.

J is TRBJ1-1 and V is TRBV2, with no clear D. The CDR3 contains 14 residues. Between the trimmed V and J ends, which lost 3 bases and 1 base, there was a span of 9 bases. Germline V CDR1 and CDR2: SNHLY, FYNNEI. This chain's CDR3 is CASSEEGGNTEAFF. DNA for the CDR3: TGTGCCAGCAGTGAGGAGGGAGGGAACACTGAAGCTTTCTTT.

The V call is TRBV19, the J call TRBJ1-3; D uncertain. Germline-derived CDR1 and CDR2 are LNHDA and SQIVND (reference sequence). There are 15 residues in the CDR3. Trimming took 5 bases from V and 2 from J, leaving 13 bases between them. CDR3 nucleotide sequence: TGTGCCAGTAGTTACTACGGCTACGCTGGAAACACCATATATTTT. Residues: CASSYYGYAGNTIYF.

The genes are TRBV28 and TRBJ2-7, with TRBD1 as a possible D gene (5 bases). Trimming shortened V by 7 bases and J by 0 bases, and 7 bases separated the two germline ends. The germline V gene has CDR1 MDHEN and CDR2 SYDVKM. The CDR3 is 12 residues long. The CDR3 coding sequence is TGTGCCAGCAATCAGGGCTCCTACGAGCAGTACTTC. Amino acid sequence: CASNQGSYEQYF.

This clone was observed once. The chain links TRBV28 to TRBJ1-6; 7 bases map to TRBD1. Trimming removed 9 bases from V and 1 base from J; junction bases left unmatched: 6. The CDR3 is made up of 15 amino acids. Germline assignment: CDR1 MDHEN and CDR2 SYDVKM. This chain's CDR3 is CASLGQRSYNSPLHF. Here the CDR3 DNA reads TGTGCCAGTCTGGGACAGCGATCCTATAATTCACCCCTCCACTTT.

The rearrangement uses TRBV9 and TRBJ2-5; perhaps TRBD2 as D (6 bases). This CDR3 is 15 amino acids long. Germline values: CDR1 SGDLS, CDR2 YYNGEE. Trimming pared 4 bases from V and 2 bases from J, leaving 15 bases between. The CDR3 coding sequence is TGTGCCAGCAGCTTCCGACTAGACGTACAAGAGACCCAGTACTTC. Encoded protein: CASSFRLDVQETQYF.

J is TRBJ2-7 and V is TRBV28, with 7 bases identical to TRBD1. The CDR3 has 15 amino acids. V lost 6 bases and J lost 1; bases outside the gene matches: 9. Germline V gene lookup returns CDR1 MDHEN and CDR2 SYDVKM. CDR3 residues: CASSPIDRASYEQYF. CDR3 nucleotides: TGTGCCAGCAGCCCAATCGACAGGGCATCCTACGAGCAGTACTTC.

The genes are TRBV10-3 and TRBJ1-2; D remains ambiguous. The CDR3 runs 17 residues. Trimming left V 5 bases short and J 4 bases short, with 23 bases between. Looked up from germline, CDR1 is ENHRY and CDR2 is SYGVKD. In nucleotides, the CDR3 is TGTGCCATCAGTAACCTTGGGGTGCAGGAGGTGGGCTATGGCTACACCTTC. It specifies CAISNLGVQEVGYGYTF.

The rearrangement links TRBV15 to TRBJ2-7, with D uncertain. The CDR3 consists of 13 residues. Per the germline V gene, CDR1 is LNHNV and CDR2 is YYDKDF (reference sequence). V lost 4 bases and J lost 1, with 8 bases in between. The CDR3 DNA is TGTGCCACCAGCATGGAGAATTCCTACGAGCAGTACTTC. Encoded protein: CATSMENSYEQYF. Together with reference TRBV15 and TRBJ2-7, the CDR3 gives the full variable domain: DAMVIQNPRYQVTQFGKPVTLSCSQTLNHNVMYWYQQKSSQAPKLLFHYYDKDFNNEADTPDNFQSRRPNTSFCFLDIRSPGLGDTAMYLCATSMENSYEQYFGPGTRLTVT.

The V gene is TRBV6-2 or TRBV6-3, the J gene TRBJ1-2; D uncertain. Trimming took 5 bases from V and 6 from J, leaving 16 bases between them. The CDR3 is made up of 14 amino acids. The germline V gene has CDR1 MNHEY and CDR2 SVGEGT. CDR3 in amino acids: CASSPRLSGNGYTF. In nucleotides, the CDR3 is TGTGCCAGCAGTCCAAGATTGTCGGGGAATGGCTACACCTTC.

This chain joins TRBV10-3 and TRBJ1-6; D not certain. Germline V gene sequence: CDR1 ENHRY, CDR2 SYGVKD. There are 14 residues in the CDR3. Trimming took off 2 bases at V and 8 bases at J, with 10 bases between the two ends. CDR3: CAISEREGDSPLHF. The CDR3 region has the DNA TGTGCCATCAGTGAGCGCGAGGGTGATTCACCCCTCCACTTT.